This TCR beta chain derives from a study of human T cells and chemical hapten exposure. Study at large: Cases of alopecia areata, totalis or universalis occurred in a predominantly female patient group. Overall study results and limits: The donor cohort had alopecia, so its immune response may not match that of healthy people.

This clonotype turned up a few times. Its specificity is not known. TCRdb processed the RACE reads anew with MiXCR; each CDR3 protein has one entry. The sample yields about 120,000 distinct CDR3 sequences, 10% to 12% seen once. Time point of the sample: patch test 3, about 24 weeks after DPC sensitization. Treatment given: therapeutic diphenylcyclopropenone sensitization with weekly scalp DPC. V lost 8 bases, J lost 8 bases, and 25 bases lay in between. CDR3 length equals 15 residues. In germline, CDR1 is SNHLY, CDR2 FYNNEI. The sample consisted of whole blood, taken in connection with sensitization to the hapten diphenylcyclopropenone (DPC). This receptor was obtained from a woman aged 45-60 years with alopecia areata. Some clones in this sample may be carry-over from other donors' samples. The chain couples TRBV2 to TRBJ2-7; weak D call: TRBD1 (6 bases). For the CDR3, the DNA is TGTGCCAGCTTTCGACAGGTGGGGTTGAATGAAAAGCAGTACTTC. Translated, it gives CASFRQVGLNEKQYF.